This T cell receptor (beta chain) was retrieved from a study of T cells in Graves' hyperthyroidism and ophthalmopathy. At least ten counts were recorded for this clonotype. Amplified TCR beta CDR3 regions derived from RNA transcripts. HTBI primers were employed in a first-round RT-PCR of the TCR CDR3. One entry per CDR3 protein, called by TCRdb with MiXCR from the multiplex PCR reads. The sample contains roughly 700,000 distinct CDR3 sequences, 17% of which appear only once. Trimming at V came to 4 bases and at J to 1 base, leaving 8 bases not matched to a gene. Germline V gene lookup returns CDR1 MNHEY and CDR2 SMNVEV (reference sequence). The CDR3 loop spans 16 amino acids.

The sequencing input was blood. This receptor was identified in a man aged 45-60 years with Graves' hyperthyroidism. V usage is TRBV27 and J usage is TRBJ2-3, with 7 bases identical to TRBD1. CDR3 in amino acids: CASSYQGVLGTDTQYF. The DNA for the CDR3 is TGTGCCAGCAGTTACCAGGGGGTTTTGGGCACAGATACGCAGTATTTT.